A single sample gave rise to the 23 T cell receptor beta chains below, sequenced in a study of PD-L1 blockade in urothelial cancer. Libraries were prepared by immunoSEQ multiplex PCR; TCRdb keeps only in-frame clonotypes and omits some of them. Among 71,000 or so clones listed, around 90% were seen once. The sequences come from PBMCs, collected around atezolizumab (anti-PD-L1) treatment. Receptors originate from a man aged 60 to 75 with urothelial cancer.

The V and J genes are TRBV11-3 and TRBJ2-7, with TRBD2 matching over 7 bases. Germline V gene data show CDR1 as SGHNT and CDR2 as YENEEA. J gave up 7 bases and V 10 bases, and 13 bases lay outside the gene matches. There are 13 residues in the CDR3. The CDR3 DNA is TGTGCCAAAACCAGGACTAGTGGGGAGGAGCAGTACTTC. This encodes CAKTRTSGEEQYF.

This clone was observed once. The chain recombines TRBV5-1 with TRBJ2-2; a possible D gene is TRBD2 (7 bases). This CDR3 is 16 amino acids long. CDR1 SGHRS and CDR2 YFSETQ come from the germline V gene. Trimming took off 1 base at V and 2 bases at J, with 12 bases between the two ends. CDR3 in amino acids: CASSLSAGTNTGELFF. CDR3 DNA sequence: TGCGCCAGCAGCTTGTCAGCGGGGACAAACACCGGGGAGCTGTTTTTT. Full variable domain (remainder filled in from reference TRBV5-1 and TRBJ2-2): KAGVTQTPRYLIKTRGQQVTLSCSPISGHRSVSWYQQTPGQGLQFLFEYFSETQRNKGNFPGRFSGRQFSNSRSEMNVSTLELGDSALYLCASSLSAGTNTGELFFGEGSRLTVL.

This clone was observed once. Other DNA sequences of this sample code for an identical CDR3. The genes are TRBV6-5 and TRBJ1-1, with D maybe TRBD1 (5 bases). V lost 5 bases to trimming and J lost 4 bases, with 11 bases between them. This CDR3 is built from 13 residues. Germline loops: CDR1 MNHEY, CDR2 SVGAGI. The CDR3 DNA follows: TGTGCCAGCAGTACCAGGGTAGGCACTGAAGCTTTCTTT. Protein sequence: CASSTRVGTEAFF.

This CDR3 is CATGTVPNYGYTF. The DNA for the CDR3 is TGTGCCACCGGGACAGTTCCTAACTATGGCTACACCTTC. The genes are TRBV19 and TRBJ1-2; TRBD1 aligns across 7 bases. This CDR3 has 13 residues. Germline CDR1 LNHDA, CDR2 SQIVND (reference sequence). Germline trimming cut 10 bases from V and 0 bases from J; bases unmatched to any gene: 5.

The chain has TRBV5-6 and TRBJ2-1; TRBD2 matches 11 bases. V lost 4 bases and J lost 5; bases outside the gene matches: 14. The CDR3 has 18 residues. Germline CDR1 is SGHDT and CDR2 is YYEEEE. In nucleotides, the CDR3 is TGTGCCAGCAGCCTACAACGGGGGATAGCGGGAGGGGACAATGAGCAGTTCTTC. Translating it yields CASSLQRGIAGGDNEQFF.

The gene calls are TRBV7-2 and TRBJ2-1, with TRBD1 matching 7 bases. CDR3 length: 14 amino acids. Germline-derived CDR1 and CDR2 are SGHTA and FQGNSA. V shed 5 bases, J shed 7 bases, and the junction held 8 bases outside the gene matches. The CDR3 nucleotides are TGTGCCAGCAGCCGGGACAGTCATCGAAATGAGCAGTTCTTC. It yields the protein CASSRDSHRNEQFF. Together with reference TRBV7-2 and TRBJ2-1, the CDR3 gives the full variable domain: GAGVSQSPSNKVTEKGKDVELRCDPISGHTALYWYRQSLGQGLEFLIYFQGNSAPDKSGLPSDRFSAERTGGSVSTLTIQRTQQEDSAVYLCASSRDSHRNEQFFGPGTRLTVL.

The chain is built from TRBV15 and TRBJ2-3; TRBD2 agrees at 14 bases. CDR3 length: 17 residues. Germline assignment: CDR1 LNHNV and CDR2 YYDKDF (reference sequence). Trimming at V came to 3 bases and at J to 4 bases, leaving 6 bases not matched to a gene. CDR3 in amino acids: CATSSRTSGGPPDTQYF. The CDR3 DNA reads as TGTGCCACCAGCAGCAGGACTAGCGGGGGGCCGCCAGATACGCAGTATTTT.

V and J are TRBV6-5 and TRBJ2-2; TRBD1 matches 7 bases. Germline CDR1 is MNHEY and CDR2 is SVGAGI. The junction had 8 bases not matched to a gene; V was cut back by 8 bases and J by 2 bases. CDR3 length: 15 amino acids. CDR3 sequence reads: CASCRDSPNTGELFF. As DNA, the CDR3 is TGTGCCAGCTGCCGGGACAGCCCAAACACCGGGGAGCTGTTTTTT.

The V and J genes are TRBV5-1 and TRBJ2-2, with 8 bases aligning to TRBD2. This CDR3 has 16 amino acids. Germline lookup yields CDR1 SGHRS and CDR2 YFSETQ. Trimming removed 4 bases from V and 4 bases from J; junction bases left unmatched: 9. The CDR3 DNA follows: TGCGCCAGCAGCCAACCCTCAGCGGGGGCCACCGGGGAGCTGTTTTTT. It is translated as CASSQPSAGATGELFF.

V and J are TRBV27 and TRBJ1-4; 8 nucleotides line up with TRBD1. Trimming removed 1 base from V and 8 bases from J; junction bases left unmatched: 3. Germline-derived CDR1 and CDR2 are MNHEY and SMNVEV (reference sequence). The CDR3 has 14 residues. The CDR3: CASSLFGTGEKLFF. DNA of the CDR3: TGTGCCAGCAGTTTATTCGGGACAGGAGAAAAACTGTTTTTT. The full variable domain, rest sourced from reference TRBV27 and TRBJ1-4, is EAQVTQNPRYLITVTGKKLTVTCSQNMNHEYMSWYRQDPGLGLRQIYYSMNVEVTDKGDVPEGYKVSRKEKRNFPLILESPSPNQTSLYFCASSLFGTGEKLFFGSGTQLSVL.

The chain is built from TRBV19 and TRBJ2-3; TRBD2 matches at 7 bases. J lost 1 base, V lost 1 base, and 5 bases had no gene match. The CDR3 runs 16 residues. CDR1 is LNHDA, CDR2 SQIVND, per germline (reference sequence). This CDR3 is CASSIGLSGRTDTQYF. CDR3 nucleotide sequence: TGTGCCAGTAGTATAGGGCTTAGCGGGCGCACAGATACGCAGTATTTT.

V gene TRBV9 combines with J gene TRBJ2-5; possibly TRBD1 for D (6 bases). Looked up from germline, CDR1 is SGDLS and CDR2 is YYNGEE. V gave up 4 bases and J gave up 4 bases, with 11 bases separating them. This CDR3 spans 13 amino acids. As DNA, the CDR3 is TGTGCCAGCAGCACCCAGGGGACAGAGACCCAGTACTTC. Protein product: CASSTQGTETQYF.

This chain connects TRBV19 to TRBJ2-4, with a weak D call TRBD2 (7 bases). V was cut by 6 bases and J by 1 base, with 10 bases left in between. Germline V lookup: CDR1 LNHDA, CDR2 SQIVND (reference sequence). The CDR3 has 14 residues. The CDR3 DNA follows: TGTGCCAGTAGAGAGGGGGGGGCCAAAAACATTCAGTACTTC. It translates to CASREGGAKNIQYF.

This sequence joins TRBV5-6 and TRBJ1-1; D gene uncertain. The CDR3 is 12 residues long. Germline lookup yields CDR1 SGHDT and CDR2 YYEEEE. With 2 bases removed from V and 4 bases from J, the gap between germline ends came to 6 bases. CDR3 region: CASSLWLTEAFF. CDR3 coding DNA: TGTGCCAGCAGCTTATGGCTCACTGAAGCTTTCTTT.

V gene TRBV5-6 combines with J gene TRBJ1-1; no definite D call. This CDR3 has 14 amino acids. Germline V gene sequence: CDR1 SGHDT, CDR2 YYEEEE. With 0 bases removed from V and 0 bases from J, the gap between germline ends came to 6 bases. DNA for the CDR3: TGTGCCAGCAGCTTGGTCGAGCTGAACACTGAAGCTTTCTTT. This translates into CASSLVELNTEAFF.

The V gene is TRBV18, the J gene TRBJ1-6, with D hard to call. This CDR3 has 15 residues. With 1 base removed from V and 9 bases from J, the gap between germline ends came to 13 bases. Per germline, CDR1 KGHSH and CDR2 LQKENI. For the CDR3, the DNA is TGTGCCAGCTCACCACAGGAGGATATCGGTTCACCCCTCCACTTT. It is translated as CASSPQEDIGSPLHF.

This chain connects TRBV7-8 to TRBJ1-5; D is possibly TRBD1 (5 bases). The CDR3 is 15 amino acids. V lost 1 base, J lost 7 bases, and 14 bases lay in between. Germline V CDR1 and CDR2: SGHVS, FQNEAQ. Here the CDR3 reads CASSLGGVSGQPQHF. DNA for the CDR3: TGTGCCAGCAGCTTAGGGGGGGTATCAGGCCAGCCCCAGCATTTT.

This chain uses TRBV29-1 with TRBJ2-3, with a weak D call TRBD2 (5 bases). V dropped 6 bases and J dropped 3 bases, with 16 bases sitting between them. The CDR3 extends over 14 amino acids. Germline V gives CDR1 SQVTM, CDR2 ANQGSEA. CDR3 sequence (DNA): TGCAGCGTCGCTCTAGACGAGGGAACAGATACGCAGTATTTT. Translating it yields CSVALDEGTDTQYF.

This clone has only a few counts. The chain carries TRBV11-2 and TRBJ1-2; D might be TRBD1 (5 bases). V was shortened by 5 bases and J by 5 bases, with 12 bases between the two germline ends. This CDR3 has 13 amino acids. Germline V lookup: CDR1 SGHAT, CDR2 FQNNGV. The CDR3 loop is CASSRARQYGYTF. CDR3 bases: TGTGCCAGCAGCCGAGCTAGACAGTATGGCTACACCTTC.

V is TRBV29-1 and J is TRBJ1-3; D is uncertain. CDR1 and CDR2 from the germline V gene are SQVTM and ANQGSEA. V was shortened by 0 bases and J by 3 bases, with 12 bases between the two germline ends. The CDR3 covers 15 residues. CDR3 nucleotides: TGCAGCGTTGAAGAGGGAGGCGGCTATGGAAACACCATATATTTT. It codes for CSVEEGGGYGNTIYF.

This clone was found a few times. The V gene is TRBV2, the J gene TRBJ2-7; D call uncertain. Trimming pared 7 bases from V and 1 base from J, leaving 8 bases between. Germline CDR1 reads SNHLY; CDR2 reads FYNNEI. The CDR3 extends over 12 amino acids. The CDR3 nucleotides read TGTGCCAGCATGCCAGGTTCCTACGAGCAGTACTTC. Its translation is CASMPGSYEQYF.

The chain recombines TRBV5-1 with TRBJ1-1; D is possibly TRBD1 (6 bases). Germline V gene data show CDR1 as SGHRS and CDR2 as YFSETQ. This CDR3 comprises 14 residues. Trimming shortened V by 0 bases and J by 0 bases, and 6 bases separated the two germline ends. The CDR3 is CASSLGQVNTEAFF. Here the CDR3 DNA reads TGCGCCAGCAGCTTGGGACAGGTGAACACTGAAGCTTTCTTT.

The V gene is TRBV5-5, the J gene TRBJ1-1, with D perhaps TRBD1 (6 bases). Germline V gives CDR1 SGHKS, CDR2 YYEKEE (reference sequence). This CDR3 comprises 13 residues. V was pared by 0 bases and J by 6 bases, with 9 bases between. CDR3 protein: CASSLVRGSEAFF. The CDR3 DNA reads TGTGCCAGCAGCTTGGTCAGGGGATCTGAAGCTTTCTTT.